Shown below are 28 T cell receptor beta chains from a single sample sequenced in a study of blood T cell repertoires in COVID-19 (dated by TCRdb to 2018 to 2021). Library prep was done by the immunoSEQ multiplex PCR assay. The clones in this table, taken by TCRdb from immuneACCESS, are in-frame only. Not every clone is retained; where verified, under half of the shortfall comes from an unresolved V gene, and the cause of the rest is unknown. Within this sample are 150,000 to 200,000 clones, with roughly 87% of them counted one time only. Around a fifth of the sample is taken by the ten largest. Sequencing was done on a sample of peripheral blood. These receptors originate from a man aged 60-69 years with active or convalescent COVID-19.

The V call is TRBV6-5, the J call TRBJ2-7, with a weak D call TRBD1 (5 bases). Germline lookup yields CDR1 MNHEY and CDR2 SVGAGI. V gave up 6 bases and J gave up 6 bases, with 18 bases separating them. This CDR3 is built from 14 residues. The CDR3 nucleotides are TGTGCCAGCAGCCCAAGGGGCACTTCAATCGAGCAGTACTTC. Translated, it gives CASSPRGTSIEQYF.

The rearrangement uses TRBV2 and TRBJ1-2; 7 positions match TRBD1. There are 15 residues in the CDR3. The trim removed 3 bases at V and 8 bases at J, leaving 12 bases unmatched. In germline, CDR1 is SNHLY, CDR2 FYNNEI. The CDR3 protein is CASSDYTRQGWGYTF. The CDR3 nucleotides read TGTGCCAGCAGTGACTACACAAGACAGGGTTGGGGCTACACCTTC.

The chain has TRBV9 and TRBJ1-2; 11 nucleotides align to TRBD1. Germline loops: CDR1 SGDLS, CDR2 YYNGEE. Trimming cost V 4 bases and J 6 bases; bases outside gene matches: 14. The CDR3 has 17 amino acids. CDR3 in amino acids: CASSPMFGQGAGDGYTF. CDR3 nucleotides: TGTGCCAGCAGCCCGATGTTTGGACAGGGGGCTGGTGATGGCTACACCTTC.

The chain links TRBV5-1 to TRBJ2-2; 7 nucleotides line up with TRBD1. Germline V gives CDR1 SGHRS, CDR2 YFSETQ. This CDR3 has 14 amino acids. After removal of 4 bases from V and 4 bases from J, the junction contained 4 bases not matched to a gene. CDR3 DNA: TGCGCCAGCAGCGCGACAGGGCTCACCGGGGAGCTGTTTTTT. Translated: CASSATGLTGELFF.

V usage is TRBV9 and J usage is TRBJ2-1; possible D gene TRBD2, 6 bases. The CDR3 totals 16 residues. Germline CDR1 is SGDLS and CDR2 is YYNGEE. V gave up 0 bases and J gave up 1 base, with 11 bases separating them. The CDR3 sequence is CASSVAYAGSYNEQFF. The CDR3 DNA reads as TGTGCCAGCAGCGTAGCGTATGCGGGATCCTACAATGAGCAGTTCTTC.

This chain links TRBV3-1 (or the pseudogene TRBV3-2) with TRBJ1-1, with TRBD1 matching 9 bases. Germline CDR1 is LGHDT and CDR2 is YNNKEL (reference sequence). Trimming at V came to 0 bases and at J to 10 bases, leaving 6 bases not matched to a gene. CDR3 length: 14 amino acids. For the CDR3, the DNA is TGTGCCAGCAGCCAAGAGGGACAGGGAGATCGAGCTTTCTTT. Translating gives CASSQEGQGDRAFF.

This clone was observed a few times. The gene calls are TRBV10-3 and TRBJ1-5, with a tentative D call TRBD1 (5 bases). The length of the CDR3 is 14 residues. Per germline, CDR1 ENHRY and CDR2 SYGVKD. V was trimmed by 10 bases and J by 1 base, leaving 14 bases between them. The CDR3 nucleotides read TGTGCCACCAGCTCAGGGTGGAGCAATCAGCCCCAGCATTTT. Translation gives CATSSGWSNQPQHF.

The chain recombines TRBV18 with TRBJ2-2; TRBD2 matches 7 bases. The CDR3 spans 16 residues. Germline lookup yields CDR1 KGHSH and CDR2 LQKENI. The trim removed 2 bases at V and 4 bases at J, leaving 7 bases unmatched. CDR3 nucleotide sequence: TGTGCCAGCTCACCATTTCGGGGGGATCGCACCGGGGAGCTGTTTTTT. Amino acids: CASSPFRGDRTGELFF.

The CDR3 nucleotides are TGCAGTGCTAGTAATCAGGGGGTAACTGAAGCTTTCTTT. Its protein product is CSASNQGVTEAFF. This chain links TRBV20-1 with TRBJ1-1, with TRBD1 matching over 7 bases. CDR1 and CDR2 (germline): DFQATT, SNEGSKA (reference sequence). V shed 3 bases and J 5 bases; nucleotides not matched to a gene: 6. This CDR3 region has 13 residues.

The DNA of the CDR3 is TGCGCCAGCAGCTTGGGGGACAGATACAATGAGCAGTTCTTC. It translates to CASSLGDRYNEQFF. The gene calls are TRBV5-1 and TRBJ2-1; 7 nucleotides agree with TRBD1. Germline V CDR1 and CDR2: SGHRS, YFSETQ. The V gene end was trimmed by 0 bases and the J gene end by 4 bases; junction bases not matched to a gene: 1. The CDR3 length is 14 residues.

The chain has TRBV6-6 and TRBJ2-7; TRBD2 matches at 7 bases. This CDR3 contains 13 residues. Germline CDR1 is MNHNY and CDR2 is SVGAGI (reference sequence). Unmatched junction bases numbered 7, after V lost 5 bases and J lost 6 bases. The CDR3 reads CASSNRLAAEQYF. CDR3 DNA sequence: TGTGCCAGCAGTAACCGACTAGCTGCCGAGCAGTACTTC.

This chain joins TRBV5-4 and TRBJ2-1; 9 bases line up with TRBD2. CDR1 is SGHNT, CDR2 YYREEE, per germline (reference sequence). This CDR3 is built from 15 residues. V was pared by 5 bases and J by 5 bases, with 8 bases of the junction left unmatched. In DNA, the CDR3 is TGTGCCAGCAGTACTTCTAGCGGGGTCCACAATGAGCAGTTCTTC. Translation: CASSTSSGVHNEQFF.

The rearrangement joins TRBV5-1 to TRBJ1-3; 7 nucleotides match TRBD1. Germline loops: CDR1 SGHRS, CDR2 YFSETQ. The CDR3 is made up of 14 amino acids. V dropped 4 bases and J dropped 4; count of bases not matched to a gene: 5. The CDR3 DNA is TGCGCCAGCAGCGATGGGACAGCCGGAAACACCATATATTTT. Translating gives CASSDGTAGNTIYF.

The chain employs TRBV2 and TRBJ1-1; possibly TRBD1 for D (5 bases). V lost 5 bases and J 0 bases, leaving 13 bases between the germline ends. Germline V gives CDR1 SNHLY, CDR2 FYNNEI. The CDR3 covers 15 residues. The CDR3 loop is CASSPDSEMNTEAFF. The CDR3 nucleotides read TGTGCCAGCAGTCCTGACAGTGAAATGAACACTGAAGCTTTCTTT.

For the CDR3, the DNA is TGCGCCAGCAGATCGTACTCCTACGAGCAGTACTTC. Amino acids: CASRSYSYEQYF. V and J are TRBV5-1 and TRBJ2-7, with unresolved D. The CDR3 has 12 amino acids. With 5 bases removed from V and 0 bases from J, the gap between germline ends came to 6 bases. Germline lookup yields CDR1 SGHRS and CDR2 YFSETQ.

The rearrangement links TRBV5-1 to TRBJ2-6; 10 positions agree with TRBD1. Germline loops: CDR1 SGHRS, CDR2 YFSETQ. CDR3 size: 19 residues. V lost 2 bases and J lost 0; bases outside the gene matches: 8. CDR3 sequence (DNA): TGCGCCAGCAGCTTCTCGACAGGGGGCGCTGGCTCTGGGGCCAACGTCCTGACTTTC. This sequence encodes CASSFSTGGAGSGANVLTF.

V and J are TRBV6-6 and TRBJ1-3, with 11 bases aligning to TRBD1. Trimming at V came to 8 bases and at J to 2 bases, leaving 8 bases not matched to a gene. The CDR3 consists of 16 residues. Germline V CDR1 and CDR2: MNHNY, SVGAGI (reference sequence). This chain's CDR3 is CASHWTGGSTGNTIYF. CDR3 in DNA: TGTGCCAGCCACTGGACAGGGGGCTCAACTGGAAACACCATATATTTT.

This clone appeared a single time. This chain joins TRBV5-1 and TRBJ2-7, with 7 bases lining up with TRBD2. The CDR3 is 18 residues long. Trimming removed 0 bases from V and 5 bases from J; junction bases left unmatched: 17. Germline lookup yields CDR1 SGHRS and CDR2 YFSETQ. CDR3 DNA sequence: TGCGCCAGCAGCTTGGGACTCCGGGACTATAGATCTATCCACGAGCAGTACTTC. Translated, it gives CASSLGLRDYRSIHEQYF.

The chain employs TRBV6-5 and TRBJ2-2, with 10 bases aligning to TRBD2. CDR1 MNHEY and CDR2 SVGAGI come from the germline V gene. The CDR3 runs to 15 residues. The ends lost 7 bases at V and 1 base at J; junction bases unmatched: 3. The CDR3 sequence is CASNRLAGNTGELFF. The CDR3 DNA is TGTGCCAGCAACCGACTAGCGGGGAACACCGGGGAGCTGTTTTTT.

This clone has a single count. The chain recombines TRBV19 with TRBJ1-5, with a tentative D call TRBD1 (6 bases). The ends were cut back, 10 bases at V and 1 base at J, with 20 bases in the middle. Germline V gene data show CDR1 as LNHDA and CDR2 as SQIVND (reference sequence). The CDR3 runs 16 residues. The DNA of the CDR3 is TGTGCCACCGCCGGGACATCGAGGGGGAGCAATCAGCCCCAGCATTTT. Its protein is CATAGTSRGSNQPQHF.

V gene TRBV30 combines with J gene TRBJ1-5; TRBD1 is a possible D gene (6 bases). This CDR3 is 17 amino acids long. Trimming removed 1 base at V and 0 bases at J, with 16 bases between. CDR1 is GTSNPN, CDR2 SVGIG, per germline (reference sequence). CDR3 nucleotides: TGTGCCTGGAGTGCCGGACAGACCAGTCCTAGCAATCAGCCCCAGCATTTT. It yields the protein CAWSAGQTSPSNQPQHF. Combining the CDR3 with reference TRBV30 and TRBJ1-5 gives the whole variable domain SQTIHQWPATLVQPVGSPLSLECTVEGTSNPNLYWYRQAAGRGLQLLFYSVGIGQISSEVPQNLSASRPQDRQFILSSKKLLLSDSGFYLCAWSAGQTSPSNQPQHFGDGTRLSIL.

This clone was observed a handful of times. This chain uses TRBV4-1 with TRBJ2-5, with 7 bases lining up with TRBD2. V was clipped by 1 base and J by 4 bases; unmatched bases: 12. Germline loops: CDR1 MGHRA, CDR2 YSYEKL. This CDR3 is built from 17 residues. The DNA of the CDR3 is TGCGCCAGCAGCCAAGGTAGATCGAGGAGGGAGGGAGAGACCCAGTACTTC. It is translated as CASSQGRSRREGETQYF.

The V call is TRBV29-1, the J call TRBJ1-4; D is possibly TRBD1 (5 bases). CDR1 and CDR2 from the germline V gene are SQVTM and ANQGSEA. CDR3 length: 14 residues. The V end lost 4 bases, the J end lost 0 bases, and 9 bases lay between the germline ends. The chain's CDR3 is CSVGTKTTNEKLFF. CDR3 in DNA: TGCAGCGTTGGGACAAAGACAACTAATGAAAAACTGTTTTTT.

This clone was seen once. The chain links TRBV5-1 to TRBJ1-1; possible D gene TRBD1, 6 bases. Trimming shortened V by 0 bases and J by 5 bases, and 14 bases separated the two germline ends. The CDR3 consists of 15 residues. Germline V gives CDR1 SGHRS, CDR2 YFSETQ. The CDR3 DNA follows: TGCGCCAGCAGCTTGGTTCAGGGGTCGGAGACTGAAGCTTTCTTT. Translating gives CASSLVQGSETEAFF.

The chain links TRBV11-2 to TRBJ2-2; 8 positions match TRBD2. The CDR3 consists of 16 residues. Germline CDR1 SGHAT, CDR2 FQNNGV. The junction had 7 bases not matched to a gene; V was cut back by 5 bases and J by 2 bases. In nucleotides, the CDR3 is TGTGCCAGCAGCCCTCGGGGGGGCCTTAACACCGGGGAGCTGTTTTTT. Translated, it gives CASSPRGGLNTGELFF.

The chain has TRBV20-1 and TRBJ1-1; 9 bases are shared with TRBD1. The CDR3 contains 11 residues. V was pared by 6 bases and J by 11 bases, with 7 bases of the junction left unmatched. CDR1 is DFQATT and CDR2 is SNEGSKA in the germline V gene (reference sequence). CDR3 sequence (DNA): TGCAGTGCCAGACAGGGGGGCGGGGCTTTCTTT. It is translated as CSARQGGGAFF.

The J gene is TRBJ2-3, the V gene TRBV5-4; 8 nucleotides align to TRBD2. The CDR3 extends over 15 amino acids. V dropped 4 bases and J dropped 2; count of bases not matched to a gene: 6. Germline CDR1 is SGHNT and CDR2 is YYREEE (reference sequence). The CDR3: CASSGRGGLTDTQYF. Here the CDR3 DNA reads TGTGCCAGCAGCGGCCGGGGGGGCCTCACAGATACGCAGTATTTT. Supplemented by reference TRBV5-4 and TRBJ2-3, the full variable domain reads ETGVTQSPTHLIKTRGQQVTLRCSSQSGHNTVSWYQQALGQGPQFIFQYYREEENGRGNFPPRFSGLQFPNYSSELNVNALELDDSALYLCASSGRGGLTDTQYFGPGTRLTVL.

The chain employs TRBV29-1 and TRBJ2-3; D perhaps matches TRBD1 (6 bases). Germline CDR1 and CDR2: SQVTM and ANQGSEA. Between the trimmed V and J ends, which lost 5 bases and 2 bases, there was a span of 14 bases. The CDR3 covers 14 residues. The CDR3 bases are TGCAGCGTTAATGCACAGGGAAACACAGATACGCAGTATTTT. It encodes CSVNAQGNTDTQYF.